The 11 T cell receptor beta chains presented below share a single source sample, sequenced in a study of CD8+ T cells in alopecia areata. Once RNA had been extracted, it was reverse transcribed into cDNA to act as the sequencing template. This table comes from immunoSEQ multiplex PCR, and its TCRdb copy is limited to in-frame clones, with some not included. Listed for the sample are some 120,000 clones, none seen a single time. Sequencing input: lesional skin. The origin of the receptors is a C3H/HeJ mouse with alopecia areata. The MHC haplotype of this mouse line is H2-k.

Comments on this clone: These gene names are mouse names. The read gets to within 4 residues of the CDR3 end, and the germline J gene fills in the rest. The genes are TRBV19 and TRBJ2-3; 7 bases are shared with TRBD1. J was trimmed by 2 bases and V by 4 bases; bases with no gene match: 4. The CDR3 is 14 amino acids. The germline V gene encodes CDR1 FNHDT and CDR2 SITEND (reference sequence). The CDR3 region is CASSSGTVAETLYF. The CDR3 DNA, read in part, is TGTGCCAGCAGTTCCGGGACAGTTGCAGAA.

This clone was recorded a few times. Germline and genes: mouse. The DNA read from the CDR3 is TGTGCCAGCAGTGATGCCCCCGACAGGGGGCGCTTAGAC. This gives the protein CASSDAPDRGRLD. The entire CDR3 protein is CASSDAPDRGRLDTQYF. The rearrangement uses TRBV13-3 and TRBJ2-5; 10 bases match TRBD1. The read finishes 4 residues shy of the CDR3 end, and the germline J gene is used to complete it. The CDR3 contains 17 residues. Germline CDR1 and CDR2: NNHDY and SYVADS. The whole variable domain, remainder taken from reference TRBV13-3 and TRBJ2-5, is EAAVTQSPRSKVAVTGGKVTLSCHQTNNHDYMYWYRQDTGHGLRLIHYSYVADSTEKGDIPDGYKASRPSQENFSLILELASLSQTAVYFCASSDAPDRGRLDTQYFGPGTRLLVL.

In this sample, this clone turned up a few times. The gene names here belong to mouse. The DNA ends 4 residues before the CDR3 does, and the rest of the CDR3 is filled in from the germline J gene. The chain is built from TRBV19 and TRBJ2-7; perhaps TRBD2 as D (6 bases). V was trimmed by 2 bases and J by 3 bases, leaving 9 bases between them. This CDR3 has 13 amino acids. Looked up from germline, CDR1 is FNHDT and CDR2 is SITEND (reference sequence). CDR3 loop: CASSINWVYEQYF. CDR3 DNA (partial): TGTGCCAGCAGTATTAACTGGGTCTAT.

Comment on this clone: Gene names denote mouse genes. The read halts 4 residues ahead of the CDR3 end, with the missing end drawn from the germline J gene. The V gene is TRBV19, the J gene TRBJ2-7; 8 nucleotides line up with TRBD2. CDR1 and CDR2 (germline): FNHDT, SITEND (reference sequence). After removal of 5 bases from V and 3 bases from J, the junction contained 4 bases not matched to a gene. The length of the CDR3 is 13 residues. CDR3 loop: CASRRTGNYEQYF. CDR3 bases read: TGTGCCAGCAGAAGGACTGGGAACTAT.

This clone was found a few times. Mouse names are used for the genes. The CDR3 end is not reached by the read, which stops 4 residues before it; the germline J gene fills it in. The chain links TRBV13-1 to TRBJ2-7, with 7 bases aligning to TRBD1. This CDR3 spans 14 amino acids. Per germline, CDR1 NSHNY and CDR2 SYGAGN. CDR3 bases read: TGTGCCAGCAGTGATGAGGGACAGCCTTAT. It yields the protein CASSDEGQPY. The CDR3, in full, reads CASSDEGQPYEQYF.

At least ten counts were recorded for this clone. Gene names and germline match the mouse. The missing CDR3 end, 4 residues past where the read stops, is filled in from the germline J gene. The rearrangement joins TRBV13-3 to TRBJ2-3; 8 nucleotides align to TRBD2. Per the germline V gene, CDR1 is NNHDY and CDR2 is SYVADS. Trimming removed 3 bases from V and 1 base from J; junction bases left unmatched: 4. The CDR3 runs 15 residues. The CDR3 DNA, read in part, is TGTGCCAGCAGTGGGACTGGGCGAGGTGCAGAA. Protein product: CASSGTGRGAE. In full, the CDR3 reads CASSGTGRGAETLYF.

The table lists this clone with a few counts. TCRdb and the translated DNA give different amino acids at residue 10; the protein presented here is the one translated from the DNA. The gene names here belong to mouse. The read falls 3 residues short of the CDR3 end, and the missing part is taken from the germline J gene. The J gene is TRBJ1-3, the V gene TRBV19; D gene unclear. Trimming stripped 6 bases from V and 0 bases from J, with 7 bases between. This CDR3 has 13 residues. From germline, CDR1 is FNHDT and CDR2 SITEND (reference sequence). The CDR3 is CASKGNSGNTLYF. The CDR3 DNA, read in part, is TGTGCCAGCAAGGGTAATTCTGGAAATACG.

This clone was counted a few times. Gene names and germline match the mouse. The CDR3 protein is CASSDSRLGGGDAETLYF. The CDR3 bases that were read are TGTGCCAGCAGTGATAGCCGACTGGGGGGTGGTGATGCAGAA. V usage is TRBV13-3 and J usage is TRBJ2-3; the match to TRBD2 covers 10 bases. From the germline J gene comes the end of the CDR3, since the read stops 4 residues before it. CDR1 and CDR2 from the germline V gene are NNHDY and SYVADS. The J segment lost 2 bases and the V segment lost 1 base, leaving 10 bases of the junction unmatched. CDR3 size: 18 residues.

This clone turned up a few times. Germline and genes here are mouse. The CDR3 end falls 4 residues outside the read, so it is completed with the germline J gene. This chain links TRBV13-3 with TRBJ2-7; 11 bases line up with TRBD2. The V gene's germline CDR1 is NNHDY and CDR2 SYVADS. This CDR3 is built from 15 residues. The CDR3 region is CASSVPGLGAYEQYF. The sequenced CDR3 bases are TGTGCCAGCAGTGTTCCGGGACTGGGGGCATAT.

Worth noting for this clone: The listed genes are named as in mouse. Partial CDR3 DNA: TGTGCCAGCAGTGAAAGCCTGGGGACTAGTCAAAAC. Translating gives CASSESLGTSQN. The whole CDR3 sequence reads CASSESLGTSQNTLYF. The chain uses TRBV13-3 and TRBJ2-4; TRBD2 might be the D (6 bases). The CDR3 goes on 4 residues after the read ends, and that part is filled in from the germline J gene. Trimming shortened V by 2 bases and J by 0 bases, and 13 bases separated the two germline ends. The germline V gene encodes CDR1 NNHDY and CDR2 SYVADS. CDR3 length: 16 residues.

This clone was counted between two and nine times. Genes and germline are mouse. Read sequence stops 4 residues before the CDR3 end, and the germline J gene provides the missing end. The chain employs TRBV13-3 and TRBJ2-2, with D uncertain. Germline CDR1 reads NNHDY; CDR2 reads SYVADS. The CDR3 runs to 12 residues. V was pared by 5 bases and J by 4 bases, with 6 bases between. The CDR3 reads CASRRGTGQLYF. CDR3 bases read: TGTGCCAGCAGGAGAGGCACCGGG.